Listed here is a single T cell receptor beta chain. Other DNA sequences in the sample encode the same CDR3. Germline values: CDR1 SNHLY, CDR2 FYNNEI. The CDR3 extends over 15 amino acids. With 2 bases clipped from V and 6 bases from J, the junction kept 4 bases outside the gene matches. Naive CD8 cells were CD45RO-negative, positively selected for CCR7, excluding terminally differentiated effector memory CD45RA+ cells. This specimen comes from a study of shared clonotypes between healthy human individuals. Study-level information: In total, the donors were a couple of women and a few men aged 18 to 49.

Assay used: immunoSEQ multiplex PCR; TCRdb lists only in-frame clones, some missing. The table includes a few million clones, approximately 92% detected once. The V call is TRBV2, the J call TRBJ2-1; 10 positions match TRBD2. The specimen was naive CD8+ T cells from PBMCs. This TCR derives from a man aged 18 to 35 in good health. Some clones in this sample may be carry-over from other donors' samples. The CDR3 bases are TGTGCCAGCAGTGAACTAGCGGGAGTCGGCAATGAGCAGTTCTTC. Amino acid sequence: CASSELAGVGNEQFF.